This T cell receptor (beta chain) was sequenced for a study of T cells after yellow fever vaccination. UMIs and a universal primer site were added when TCR cDNA was made by 5'RACE template switching. TCRdb re-analysed the 5' RACE reads in MiXCR, keeping a single row per CDR3 protein. The sample lists 400,000 to 650,000 distinct CDR3 sequences, 21% seen once, with around 16% in the top ten. This clonotype was counted a few times. At one boundary the junction diverges from the germline segment, which might be a read error. CDR1 is SGHTA, CDR2 FQGNSA, per germline. The CDR3 has 14 residues. The source is a man younger than 30 who received the YFV17D yellow fever vaccine. The V gene is TRBV7-2, the J gene TRBJ2-3; D might be TRBD1 or TRBD2, each matching 5 bases. This specimen consisted of PBMCs, obtained roughly 20 days after the first yellow fever vaccination. DNA for the CDR3: TGTGCCAGCAGCCTAGCTTTGGGACCAGATACGCAGTATTTT. Its translation: CASSLALGPDTQYF.